The 28 T cell receptor beta chains below come from one sample, sequenced in a study of post-analysis software for immune sequencing data. Study results and limitations: Four to six TRBV segments were significantly more frequent in patients than in controls. TRBV5-6, TRBV5-1 and TRBV20-1 were among these segments.

Unique-molecular-identifier-tagged TCR beta cDNA libraries were used. MiXCR, run by TCRdb on the PCR reads, gives a single entry per CDR3 protein. The sample has fewer than 850,000 distinct CDR3 sequences, approximately 30% seen once; the top ten hold 0.55% to 0.65%. These receptors have no identified antigens. Sequencing was carried out using blood. These receptors came from a girl aged 5 to 17 with multiple sclerosis.

This clonotype was seen a few times. The chain links TRBV28 to TRBJ2-5; 9 bases are a match to TRBD1. The V segment lost 4 bases and the J segment 9 bases; nucleotides outside the gene matches: 6. Looked up from germline, CDR1 is MDHEN and CDR2 is SYDVKM. The CDR3 has 13 residues. CDR3 DNA sequence: TGTGCCAGCAGTTCCCGAGACAGGGGGGCCCAGTACTTC. Translation gives CASSSRDRGAQYF.

This sequence joins TRBV13 and TRBJ2-7, with 9 nucleotides matching TRBD2. Per the germline V gene, CDR1 is PRHDT and CDR2 is FYEKMQ (reference sequence). V gave up 0 bases and J gave up 2 bases; unmatched junction bases: 2. There are 15 residues in the CDR3. CDR3 sequence reads: CASSLGGLATYEQYF. As DNA, the CDR3 is TGTGCCAGCAGCTTAGGAGGACTAGCGACCTACGAGCAGTACTTC.

V is TRBV11-2 and J is TRBJ2-4; perhaps D is TRBD1 or TRBD2 (6 bases each). The J call is in doubt because the DNA end fits TRBJ2-7 better. There are 14 residues in the CDR3. From germline, CDR1 is SGHAT and CDR2 FQNNGV. The CDR3, as DNA: TGTGCCTGCACCTCTGGAGGGGGTCCCTACGAGCAGTACTTC. Translating it yields CACTSGGGPYEQYF.

This clonotype was recorded a few times. This sequence joins TRBV12-3 or TRBV12-4 and TRBJ2-1; 11 nucleotides match TRBD2. The trim removed 7 bases at V and 4 bases at J, leaving 3 bases unmatched. This CDR3 spans 14 amino acids. The CDR3 here is CASTASGGYNEQFF. For the CDR3, the DNA is TGTGCCAGCACGGCTAGCGGGGGGTACAATGAGCAGTTCTTC.

In its sample, this clonotype was seen many times. The rearrangement links TRBV3-1 to TRBJ2-1; 7 bases are a match to TRBD2. Losses at the gene ends were 1 base for V and 8 bases for J; bases not matched to a gene: 2. Germline loops: CDR1 LGHDT, CDR2 YNNKEL (reference sequence). This CDR3 spans 13 amino acids. CDR3 sequence: CASSQGLADEQFF. CDR3 sequence (DNA): TGTGCCAGCAGCCAAGGACTAGCTGATGAGCAGTTCTTC.

This clonotype was found a few times. This rearrangement joins TRBV7-9 to TRBJ1-1, with 8 bases fitting TRBD1. V lost 5 bases, J lost 11 bases, and 10 bases stayed unmatched. CDR1 and CDR2 (germline): SEHNR, FQNEAQ (reference sequence). This CDR3 has 13 amino acids. The CDR3 sequence is CASSAGQGGGAFF. Here the CDR3 DNA reads TGTGCCAGCAGCGCCGGACAGGGCGGGGGGGCTTTCTTT.

The chain recombines TRBV28 with TRBJ1-2, with a weak D call TRBD1 (5 bases). The CDR3 runs to 14 residues. Trimming stripped 7 bases from V and 4 bases from J, with 16 bases between. CDR1 and CDR2 from the germline V gene are MDHEN and SYDVKM. The CDR3 DNA reads as TGTGCCAGCACCTCGGCGGGACTCCTCTATGGCTACACCTTC. As protein: CASTSAGLLYGYTF.

This clonotype has only a few counts. CDR3: CASRKTTGLETQYF. The CDR3 DNA follows: TGTGCCAGCAGAAAAACGACAGGGCTAGAGACCCAGTACTTC. This chain links TRBV6-5 with TRBJ2-5, with TRBD1 matching over 7 bases. The CDR3 contains 14 residues. CDR1 and CDR2 from the germline V gene are MNHEY and SVGAGI. V was clipped by 6 bases and J by 4 bases; unmatched bases: 8.

A note on this clonotype: One end of the junction does not line up with germline, which may come from a read error. The V gene is TRBV20-1, the J gene TRBJ2-4; D perhaps matches TRBD2 (5 bases). The J call may not be correct, given that the DNA end is closer to TRBJ2-7. Germline-derived CDR1 and CDR2 are DFQATT and SNEGSKA (reference sequence). This CDR3 contains 13 residues. The CDR3 nucleotides read TGCGGTGCTGAGAGGGTGGTTCAATACGAGCAGTACTTC. This encodes CGAERVVQYEQYF.

The rearrangement joins TRBV7-2 to TRBJ1-5; D might be TRBD1 (6 bases). V gave up 1 base and J gave up 0 bases, with 7 bases separating them. Germline CDR1 reads SGHTA; CDR2 reads FQGNSA. The CDR3 runs 15 residues. The CDR3 region has the DNA TGTGCCAGCAGCTTAGTACAGGGTAGCAATCAGCCCCAGCATTTT. Protein: CASSLVQGSNQPQHF.

DNA for the CDR3: TGCAGTGCTAGGGCTTTTCAGGGTTACAATGAGCAGTTCTTC. Translated, it gives CSARAFQGYNEQFF. The chain links TRBV20-1 to TRBJ2-1; a possible D gene is TRBD1 (5 bases). Trimming cost V 3 bases and J 4 bases, with 13 bases left between them. The CDR3 is 14 amino acids. Germline CDR1 reads DFQATT; CDR2 reads SNEGSKA (reference sequence).

J is TRBJ1-2 and V is TRBV5-6, with TRBD1 identical over 7 bases. The V segment lost 4 bases and the J segment 5 bases; nucleotides outside the gene matches: 8. CDR1 is SGHDT and CDR2 is YYEEEE in the germline V gene. This CDR3 spans 14 amino acids. The chain's CDR3 is CASSLTGTEYGYTF. The CDR3 coding sequence is TGTGCCAGCAGCCTTACCGGGACAGAGTATGGCTACACCTTC.

This clonotype was found a few times. This chain links TRBV15 with TRBJ2-3; D might be TRBD2 (6 bases). CDR1 LNHNV and CDR2 YYDKDF come from the germline V gene (reference sequence). Trimming left V 10 bases short and J 6 bases short, with 20 bases between. The CDR3 has 14 amino acids. Written as DNA, the CDR3 is TGTGCCATTCAGCCAGGAGGGCCATCGGATACGCAGTATTTT. Its translation: CAIQPGGPSDTQYF.

As concerns this clonotype: An end of the junction differs from the germline gene, which may be a read error. The J gene is TRBJ2-1, the V gene TRBV7-2; 7 positions agree with TRBD2. The CDR3 has 15 residues. Germline CDR1 and CDR2: SGHTA and FQGNSA. The CDR3 DNA is TGTGCCAGCAGCTTAGAGCGGGACTTATACAATGAGCGGTTCTTC. Amino acid sequence: CASSLERDLYNERFF.

The rearrangement uses TRBV10-3 and TRBJ1-1; a possible D gene is TRBD1 (5 bases). The ends were cut back, 1 base at V and 8 bases at J, with 14 bases in the middle. The CDR3 is made up of 14 amino acids. Germline values: CDR1 ENHRY, CDR2 SYGVKD. Here the CDR3 reads CAISELEGRAEAFF. CDR3 coding DNA: TGTGCCATCAGTGAGTTGGAGGGGCGGGCAGAAGCTTTCTTT.

The table lists this clonotype with a few counts. The chain is built from TRBV20-1 and TRBJ1-1; 8 bases align to TRBD1. Germline V CDR1 and CDR2: DFQATT, SNEGSKA (reference sequence). Trimming cost V 2 bases and J 0 bases; bases outside gene matches: 5. The CDR3 consists of 15 residues. CDR3 bases: TGCAGTGCTAGACAGGGGGCTACCGTGAACACTGAAGCTTTCTTT. Its translation: CSARQGATVNTEAFF.

This clonotype was seen a handful of times. This chain connects TRBV6-5 to TRBJ2-1; D could derive from TRBD1 or TRBD2 (5 bases each). The CDR3 has 16 residues. Trimming cost V 1 base and J 6 bases, with 16 bases left between them. Germline CDR1 and CDR2: MNHEY and SVGAGI. The CDR3 region has the DNA TGTGCCAGCAGTTACTTTGGGCAGGGAGAGGCCAATGAGCAGTTCTTC. Its translation: CASSYFGQGEANEQFF.

This clonotype turned up a few times. J is TRBJ1-4 and V is TRBV4-3; perhaps TRBD1 as D (5 bases). V dropped 1 base and J dropped 8 bases, with 14 bases sitting between them. Germline V gives CDR1 LGHNA, CDR2 YSLEER. The CDR3 is made up of 15 amino acids. The CDR3 nucleotides read TGCGCCAGCAGCCAAGTCGGGCAGGGCCCCGAAAAACTGTTTTTT. The encoded protein is CASSQVGQGPEKLFF.

The genes are TRBV2 and TRBJ2-4; D not resolved. This CDR3 region has 15 residues. Germline V CDR1 and CDR2: SNHLY, FYNNEI. V was shortened by 7 bases and J by 0 bases, with 13 bases between the two germline ends. CDR3 in DNA: TGTGCCAGCACCGAACAGACACTAGCCAAAAACATTCAGTACTTC. Translated, it gives CASTEQTLAKNIQYF.

The chain joins TRBV10-3 to TRBJ2-3; 7 bases map to TRBD2. CDR1 is ENHRY and CDR2 is SYGVKD in the germline V gene. The CDR3 sequence is 14 residues long. The V and J ends lost 10 bases and 4 bases, in that order; junction bases with no gene match: 11. CDR3: CATYTGGGADTQYF. CDR3 nucleotide sequence: TGTGCCACCTACACGGGAGGAGGGGCAGATACGCAGTATTTT.

This clonotype was counted between two and nine times. The genes are TRBV7-2 and TRBJ2-1; 8 bases match TRBD2. Trimming at V came to 6 bases and at J to 15 bases, leaving 16 bases not matched to a gene. CDR1 and CDR2 (germline): SGHTA, FQGNSA. This CDR3 is built from 14 residues. In DNA, the CDR3 is TGTGCCAGCAGTCCCCCACAACCAGGGACTAGTCGGTTCTTC. Amino acid sequence: CASSPPQPGTSRFF. Full variable domain (outside the CDR3, taken from reference TRBV7-2 and TRBJ2-1): GAGVSQSPSNKVTEKGKDVELRCDPISGHTALYWYRQSLGQGLEFLIYFQGNSAPDKSGLPSDRFSAERTGGSVSTLTIQRTQQEDSAVYLCASSPPQPGTSRFFGPGTRLTVL.

This clonotype turned up a few times. The CDR3 protein is CSARQGRRYEQYF. The CDR3 bases are TGCAGTGCTAGACAGGGTCGTAGGTACGAGCAGTACTTC. The chain is built from TRBV20-1 and TRBJ2-7, with a possible D match to TRBD1 (5 bases). Germline V lookup: CDR1 DFQATT, CDR2 SNEGSKA (reference sequence). V gave up 2 bases and J gave up 4 bases, with 12 bases separating them. This CDR3 is 13 amino acids long.

V is TRBV20-1 and J is TRBJ1-5; D unclear. Germline V CDR1 and CDR2: DFQATT, SNEGSKA (reference sequence). This CDR3 has 14 residues. The germline V and J ends were trimmed by 6 bases and 1 base, with 13 bases remaining between them. Here the CDR3 DNA reads TGCAGTGCCGAGAGGCTAACGAGCAATCAGCCCCAGCATTTT. Translating it yields CSAERLTSNQPQHF.

This clonotype was seen only a few times. J is TRBJ2-7 and V is TRBV5-1; the D call may be TRBD1 or TRBD2 (7 bases each). Germline CDR1 and CDR2: SGHRS and YFSETQ. The CDR3 is 14 residues long. V was clipped by 3 bases and J by 5 bases, with 15 bases between them. The CDR3 here is CASSSGGAFHEQYF. CDR3 nucleotides: TGCGCCAGCAGCTCAGGGGGGGCTTTCCACGAGCAGTACTTC.

This clonotype was recorded a few times. This chain's CDR3 is CASSYLRELADTQYF. CDR3 bases: TGTGCCAGCAGTTATTTACGGGAGCTCGCAGATACGCAGTATTTT. This chain links TRBV6-2 or TRBV6-3 with TRBJ2-3, with D maybe TRBD2 (6 bases). The CDR3 spans 15 residues. Per germline, CDR1 MNHEY and CDR2 SVGEGT. The V and J ends lost 3 bases and 4 bases respectively, with 14 bases between them.

This clonotype has more than one count but fewer than ten. The chain employs TRBV5-4 and TRBJ2-1; TRBD2 agrees at 10 bases. CDR1 and CDR2 from the germline V gene are SGHNT and YYREEE (reference sequence). After removal of 4 bases from V and 6 bases from J, the junction contained 1 base not matched to a gene. The CDR3 loop spans 13 amino acids. As DNA, the CDR3 is TGTGCCAGCAGCAGGACTAGCGGCAATGAGCAGTTCTTC. Protein: CASSRTSGNEQFF. The full variable domain, rest sourced from reference TRBV5-4 and TRBJ2-1, is ETGVTQSPTHLIKTRGQQVTLRCSSQSGHNTVSWYQQALGQGPQFIFQYYREEENGRGNFPPRFSGLQFPNYSSELNVNALELDDSALYLCASSRTSGNEQFFGPGTRLTVL.

This clonotype was counted only a few times. The chain recombines TRBV24-1 with TRBJ2-2; D might be TRBD2 (6 bases). The CDR3 runs to 15 residues. Trimming took 4 bases from V and 0 from J, leaving 8 bases between them. Per the germline V gene, CDR1 is KGHDR and CDR2 is SFDVKD. CDR3 amino acids: CATSEPGANTGELFF. The CDR3 nucleotides are TGTGCCACCAGTGAGCCGGGGGCGAACACCGGGGAGCTGTTTTTT.

This clonotype has a handful of counts. The DNA is left out, because the CDR3 cannot be placed on it with certainty; the CDR3 is given as TCRdb lists it. The V gene is TRBV27, the J gene TRBJ2-5; the table's D call, TRBD2, was not checked against the DNA. The length of the CDR3 is 14 amino acids, counting both ends. Germline V lookup: CDR1 MNHEY, CDR2 SMNVEV (reference sequence). This chain's CDR3 is CASSFGEGLREQYF.